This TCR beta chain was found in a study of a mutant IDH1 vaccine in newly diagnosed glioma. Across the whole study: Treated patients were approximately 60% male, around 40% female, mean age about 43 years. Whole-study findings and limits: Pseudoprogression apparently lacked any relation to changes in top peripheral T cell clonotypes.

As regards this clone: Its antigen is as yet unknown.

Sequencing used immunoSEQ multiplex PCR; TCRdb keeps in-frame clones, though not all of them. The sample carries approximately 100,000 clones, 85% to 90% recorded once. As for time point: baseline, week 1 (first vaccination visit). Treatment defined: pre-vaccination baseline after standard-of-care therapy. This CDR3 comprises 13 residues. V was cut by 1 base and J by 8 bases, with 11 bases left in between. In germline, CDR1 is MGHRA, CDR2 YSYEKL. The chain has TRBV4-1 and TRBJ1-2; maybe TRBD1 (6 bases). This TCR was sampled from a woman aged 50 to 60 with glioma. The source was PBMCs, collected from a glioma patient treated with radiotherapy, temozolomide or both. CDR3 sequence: CASSQVWQGGYTF. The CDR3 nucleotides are TGCGCCAGCAGCCAAGTGTGGCAGGGGGGCTACACCTTC.